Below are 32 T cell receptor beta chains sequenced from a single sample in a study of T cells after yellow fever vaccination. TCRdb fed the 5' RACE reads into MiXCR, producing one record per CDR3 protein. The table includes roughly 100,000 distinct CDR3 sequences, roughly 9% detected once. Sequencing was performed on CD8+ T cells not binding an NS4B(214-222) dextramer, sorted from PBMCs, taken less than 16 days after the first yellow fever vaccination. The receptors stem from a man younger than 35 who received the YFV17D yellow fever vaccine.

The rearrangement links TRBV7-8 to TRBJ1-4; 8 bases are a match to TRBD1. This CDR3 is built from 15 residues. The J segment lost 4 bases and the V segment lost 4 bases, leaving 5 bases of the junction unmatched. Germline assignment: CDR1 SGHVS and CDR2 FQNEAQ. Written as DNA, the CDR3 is TGTGCCAGCAGCTGGGGGACAGGAGTTAATGAAAAACTGTTTTTT. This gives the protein CASSWGTGVNEKLFF.

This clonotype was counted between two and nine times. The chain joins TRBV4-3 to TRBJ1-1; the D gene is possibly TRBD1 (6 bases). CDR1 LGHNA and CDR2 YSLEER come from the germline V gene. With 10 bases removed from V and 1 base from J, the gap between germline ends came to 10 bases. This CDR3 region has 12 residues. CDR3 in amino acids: CATSTGNTEAFF. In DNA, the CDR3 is TGCGCCACCTCGACAGGGAACACTGAAGCTTTCTTT.

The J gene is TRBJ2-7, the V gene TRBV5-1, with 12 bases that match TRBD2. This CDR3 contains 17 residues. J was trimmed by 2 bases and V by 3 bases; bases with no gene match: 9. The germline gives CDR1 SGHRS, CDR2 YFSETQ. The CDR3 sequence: CASSSSQLAGGPYEQYF. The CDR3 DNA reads TGCGCCAGCAGCTCATCACAACTAGCGGGGGGCCCCTACGAGCAGTACTTC.

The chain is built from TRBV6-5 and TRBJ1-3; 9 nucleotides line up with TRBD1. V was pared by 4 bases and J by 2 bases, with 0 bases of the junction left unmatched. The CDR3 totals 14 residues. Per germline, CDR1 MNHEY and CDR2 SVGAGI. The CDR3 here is CASSWDRAGNTIYF. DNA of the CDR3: TGTGCCAGCAGTTGGGACAGGGCTGGAAACACCATATATTTT.

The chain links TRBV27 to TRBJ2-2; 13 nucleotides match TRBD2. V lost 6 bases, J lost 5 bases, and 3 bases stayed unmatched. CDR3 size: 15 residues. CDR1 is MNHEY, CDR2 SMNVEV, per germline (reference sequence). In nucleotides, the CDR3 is TGTGCCAGCAGACTAGCGGGGGGGACAACCGGGGAGCTGTTTTTT. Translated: CASRLAGGTTGELFF.

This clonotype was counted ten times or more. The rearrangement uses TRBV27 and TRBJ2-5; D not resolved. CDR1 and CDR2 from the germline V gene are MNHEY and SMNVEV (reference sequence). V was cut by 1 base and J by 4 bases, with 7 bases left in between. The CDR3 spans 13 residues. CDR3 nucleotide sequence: TGTGCCAGCAGTTTATTAGGGTCAGAGACCCAGTACTTC. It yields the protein CASSLLGSETQYF.

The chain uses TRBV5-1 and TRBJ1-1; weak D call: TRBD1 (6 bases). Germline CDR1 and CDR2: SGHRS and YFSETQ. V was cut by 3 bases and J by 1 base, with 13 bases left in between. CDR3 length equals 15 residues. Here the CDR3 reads CASSWYQGKNTEAFF. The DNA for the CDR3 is TGCGCCAGCAGCTGGTACCAGGGGAAGAACACTGAAGCTTTCTTT.

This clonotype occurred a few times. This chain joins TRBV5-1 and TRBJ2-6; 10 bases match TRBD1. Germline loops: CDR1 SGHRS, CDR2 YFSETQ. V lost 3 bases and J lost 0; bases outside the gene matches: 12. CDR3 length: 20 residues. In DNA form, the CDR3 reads TGCGCCAGCAGCTCGCCGCGATTGGGACAGGGGACCTCTGGGGCCAACGTCCTGACTTTC. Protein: CASSSPRLGQGTSGANVLTF.

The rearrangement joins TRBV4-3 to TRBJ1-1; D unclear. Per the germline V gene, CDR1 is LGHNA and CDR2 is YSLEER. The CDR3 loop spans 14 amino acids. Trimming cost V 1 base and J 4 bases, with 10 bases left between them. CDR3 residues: CASSQVPGSTEAFF. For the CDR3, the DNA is TGCGCCAGCAGCCAAGTCCCCGGGTCCACTGAAGCTTTCTTT.

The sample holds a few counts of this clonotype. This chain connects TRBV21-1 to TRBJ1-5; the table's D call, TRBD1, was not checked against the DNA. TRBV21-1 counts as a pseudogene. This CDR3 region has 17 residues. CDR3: CASRFLEFGLYDQPQHF. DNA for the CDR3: TGTGCCAGCAGATTCCTAGAGTTCGGCCTGTACGATCAGCCCCAGCATTTT.

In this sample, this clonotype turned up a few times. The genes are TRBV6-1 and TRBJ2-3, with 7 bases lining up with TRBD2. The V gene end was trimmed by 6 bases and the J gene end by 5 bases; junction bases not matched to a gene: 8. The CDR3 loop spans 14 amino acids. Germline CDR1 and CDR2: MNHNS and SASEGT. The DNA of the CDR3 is TGTGCCAGCAGCCGGGGACTAAAATTAGATACGCAGTATTTT. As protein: CASSRGLKLDTQYF.

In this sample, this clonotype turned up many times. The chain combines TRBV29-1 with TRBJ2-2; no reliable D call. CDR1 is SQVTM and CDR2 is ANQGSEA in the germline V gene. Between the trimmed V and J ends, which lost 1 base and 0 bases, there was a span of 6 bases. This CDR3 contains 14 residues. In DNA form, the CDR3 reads TGCAGCGTTGAAGGATACGCGAACACCGGGGAGCTGTTTTTT. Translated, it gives CSVEGYANTGELFF.

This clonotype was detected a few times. Here the CDR3 DNA reads TGCGCCAGCAGCTCGGACCCCGACAGCAGCAATCAGCCCCAGCATTTT. It is translated as CASSSDPDSSNQPQHF. The chain combines TRBV5-1 with TRBJ1-5, with a possible D match to TRBD1 (5 bases). The CDR3 covers 16 residues. V lost 3 bases, J lost 1 base, and 14 bases lay in between. Germline V gene data show CDR1 as SGHRS and CDR2 as YFSETQ.

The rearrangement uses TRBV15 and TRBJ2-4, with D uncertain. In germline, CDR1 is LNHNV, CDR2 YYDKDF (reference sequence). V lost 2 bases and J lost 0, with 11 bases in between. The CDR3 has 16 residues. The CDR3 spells CATSRSLALAKNIQYF. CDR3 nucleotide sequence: TGTGCCACCAGCAGATCCCTGGCCCTAGCCAAAAACATTCAGTACTTC.

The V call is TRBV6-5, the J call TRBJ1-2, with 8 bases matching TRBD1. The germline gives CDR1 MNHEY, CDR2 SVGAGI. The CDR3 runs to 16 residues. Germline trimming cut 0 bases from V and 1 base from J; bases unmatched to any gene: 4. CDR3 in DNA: TGTGCCAGCAGTTACTCCTTACAGGGGGGTAACTATGGCTACACCTTC. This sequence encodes CASSYSLQGGNYGYTF.

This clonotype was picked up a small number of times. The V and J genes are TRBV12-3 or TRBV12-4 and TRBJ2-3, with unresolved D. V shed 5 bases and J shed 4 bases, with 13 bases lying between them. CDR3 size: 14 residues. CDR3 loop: CASSGVYVSDTQYF. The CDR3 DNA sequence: TGTGCCAGCAGTGGGGTCTATGTGTCAGATACGCAGTATTTT.

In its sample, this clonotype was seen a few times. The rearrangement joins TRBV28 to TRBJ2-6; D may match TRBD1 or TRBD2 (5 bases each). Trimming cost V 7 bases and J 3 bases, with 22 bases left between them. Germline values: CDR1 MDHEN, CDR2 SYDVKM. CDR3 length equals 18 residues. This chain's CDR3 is CASTDPWGSIFGANVLTF. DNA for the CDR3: TGTGCCAGCACCGACCCCTGGGGGAGTATCTTTGGGGCCAACGTCCTGACTTTC.

The CDR3 spells CASSNIISSGVYNEQFF. In DNA, the CDR3 is TGTGCCAGCTCAAACATTATAAGTAGCGGGGTATACAATGAGCAGTTCTTC. V usage is TRBV18 and J usage is TRBJ2-1, with 8 nucleotides matching TRBD2. CDR1 KGHSH and CDR2 LQKENI come from the germline V gene. The CDR3 has 17 amino acids. J lost 4 bases, V lost 5 bases, and 13 bases had no gene match.

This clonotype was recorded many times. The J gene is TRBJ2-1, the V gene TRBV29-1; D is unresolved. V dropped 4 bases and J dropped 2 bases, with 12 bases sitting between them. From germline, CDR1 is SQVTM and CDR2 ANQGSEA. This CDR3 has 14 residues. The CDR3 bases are TGCAGCGTTGTTCGCTTAAGCGCCTACAATGAGCAGTTCTTC. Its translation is CSVVRLSAYNEQFF.

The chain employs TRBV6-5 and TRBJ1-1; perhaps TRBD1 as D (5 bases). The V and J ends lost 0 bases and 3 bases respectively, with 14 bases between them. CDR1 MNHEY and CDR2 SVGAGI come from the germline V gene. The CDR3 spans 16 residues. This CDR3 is CASSYSRFQGDTEAFF. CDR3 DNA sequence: TGTGCCAGCAGTTACTCGAGGTTCCAGGGTGACACTGAAGCTTTCTTT.

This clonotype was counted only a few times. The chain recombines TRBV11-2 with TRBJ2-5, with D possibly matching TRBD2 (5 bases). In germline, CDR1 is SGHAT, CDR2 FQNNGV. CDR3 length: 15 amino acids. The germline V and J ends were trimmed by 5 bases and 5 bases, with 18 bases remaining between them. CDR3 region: CASSGLVRVLETQYF. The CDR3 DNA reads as TGTGCCAGCAGCGGCCTAGTGAGGGTGCTGGAGACCCAGTACTTC.

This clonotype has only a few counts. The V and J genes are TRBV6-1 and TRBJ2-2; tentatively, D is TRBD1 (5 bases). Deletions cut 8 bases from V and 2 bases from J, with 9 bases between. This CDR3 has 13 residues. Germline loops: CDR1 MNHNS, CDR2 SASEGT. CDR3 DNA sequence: TGTGCCAGCGGCAGGGTAAACACCGGGGAGCTGTTTTTT. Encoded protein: CASGRVNTGELFF.

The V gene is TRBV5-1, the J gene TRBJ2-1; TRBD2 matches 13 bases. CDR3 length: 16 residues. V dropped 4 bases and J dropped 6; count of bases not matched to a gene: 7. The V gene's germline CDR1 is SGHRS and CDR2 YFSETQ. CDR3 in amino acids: CASSATSGGALNEQFF. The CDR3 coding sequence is TGCGCCAGCAGCGCAACTAGCGGGGGGGCCCTCAATGAGCAGTTCTTC. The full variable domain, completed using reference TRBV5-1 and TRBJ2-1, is KAGVTQTPRYLIKTRGQQVTLSCSPISGHRSVSWYQQTPGQGLQFLFEYFSETQRNKGNFPGRFSGRQFSNSRSEMNVSTLELGDSALYLCASSATSGGALNEQFFGPGTRLTVL.

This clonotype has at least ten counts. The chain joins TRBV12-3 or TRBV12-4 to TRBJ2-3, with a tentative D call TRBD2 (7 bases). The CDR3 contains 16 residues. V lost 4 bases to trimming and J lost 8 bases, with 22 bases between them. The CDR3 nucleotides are TGTGCCAGCAGTTCCAAGGCTTATGAGGGGGGGGGTACGCAGTATTTT. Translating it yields CASSSKAYEGGGTQYF.

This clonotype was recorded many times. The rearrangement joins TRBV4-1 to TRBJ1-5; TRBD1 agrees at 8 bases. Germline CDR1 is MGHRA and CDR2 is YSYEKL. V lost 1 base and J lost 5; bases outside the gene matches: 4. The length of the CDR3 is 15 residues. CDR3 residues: CASSQGGQDHQPQHF. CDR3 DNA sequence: TGCGCCAGCAGCCAAGGGGGACAGGACCATCAGCCCCAGCATTTT.

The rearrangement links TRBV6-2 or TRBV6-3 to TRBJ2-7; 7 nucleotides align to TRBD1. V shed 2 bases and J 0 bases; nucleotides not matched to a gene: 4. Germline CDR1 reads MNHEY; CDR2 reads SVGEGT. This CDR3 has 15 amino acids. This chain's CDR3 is CASSYGGTASYEQYV. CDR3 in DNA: TGTGCCAGCAGTTACGGTGGGACAGCCTCCTACGAGCAGTACGTC.

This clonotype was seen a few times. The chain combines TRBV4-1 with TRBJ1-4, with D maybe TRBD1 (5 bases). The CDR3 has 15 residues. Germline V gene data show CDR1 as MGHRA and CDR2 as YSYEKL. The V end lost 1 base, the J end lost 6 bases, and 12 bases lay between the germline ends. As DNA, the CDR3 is TGCGCCAGCAGCCAAGGACTGCAGGGAGATGAAAAACTGTTTTTT. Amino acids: CASSQGLQGDEKLFF.

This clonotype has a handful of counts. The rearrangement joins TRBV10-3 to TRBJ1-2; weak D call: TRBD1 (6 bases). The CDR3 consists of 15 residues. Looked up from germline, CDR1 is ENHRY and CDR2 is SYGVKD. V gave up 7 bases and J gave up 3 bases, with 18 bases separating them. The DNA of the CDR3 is TGTGCCATCACCCCCGTAGAGAGGGGGGACTATGGCTACACCTTC. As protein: CAITPVERGDYGYTF.

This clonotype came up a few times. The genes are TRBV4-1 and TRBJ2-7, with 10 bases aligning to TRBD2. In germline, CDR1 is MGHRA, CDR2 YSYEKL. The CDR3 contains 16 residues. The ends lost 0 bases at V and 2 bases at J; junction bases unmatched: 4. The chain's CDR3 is CASSQDVSGGAYEQYF. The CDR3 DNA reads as TGCGCCAGCAGCCAAGATGTGAGCGGGGGGGCCTACGAGCAGTACTTC.

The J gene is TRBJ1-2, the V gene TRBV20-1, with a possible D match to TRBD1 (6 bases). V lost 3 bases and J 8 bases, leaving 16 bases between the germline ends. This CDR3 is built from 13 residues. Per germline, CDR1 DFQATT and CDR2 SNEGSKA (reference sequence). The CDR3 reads CSASSGALKGYTF. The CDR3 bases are TGCAGTGCTAGTTCAGGGGCGCTTAAAGGCTACACCTTC.

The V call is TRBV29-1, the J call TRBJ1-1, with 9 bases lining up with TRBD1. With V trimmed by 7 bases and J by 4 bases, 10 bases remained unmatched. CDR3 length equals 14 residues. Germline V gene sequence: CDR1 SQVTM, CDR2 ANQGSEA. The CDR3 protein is CSGWAGQGITEAFF. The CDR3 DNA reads TGCAGCGGCTGGGCGGGACAGGGCATCACTGAAGCTTTCTTT.

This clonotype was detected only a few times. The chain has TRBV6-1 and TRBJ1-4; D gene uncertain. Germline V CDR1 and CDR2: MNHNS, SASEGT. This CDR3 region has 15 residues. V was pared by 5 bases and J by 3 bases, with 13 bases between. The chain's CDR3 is CASSQRARANEKLFF. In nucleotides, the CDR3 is TGTGCCAGCAGTCAGAGGGCGCGGGCTAATGAAAAACTGTTTTTT.